The clone carrying this T cell receptor (beta chain) was observed once. The data derive from a study of T cells in Graves' hyperthyroidism and ophthalmopathy. CDR1 is SGHAT and CDR2 is FQNNGV in the germline V gene. The CDR3 contains 14 residues. Trimming removed 3 bases at V and 1 base at J, with 9 bases between. Amplification of TCR beta CDR3 regions was performed using RNA transcripts as template. Carried out on the TCR CDR3, a first-round RT-PCR used the HTBI primer set. One entry per CDR3 protein results from TCRdb running MiXCR on the multiplex PCR reads. The sample yields hundreds of thousands of distinct CDR3 sequences, less than 30% seen once.

Sequences were obtained from blood. This chain connects TRBV11-2 to TRBJ2-5; D is unresolved. This sequence originates from a man in his forties with Graves' hyperthyroidism that later progressed to Graves' ophthalmopathy. The CDR3 DNA is TGTGCCAGCAGCTTCGTCAGGCCCCAAGAGACCCAGTACTTC. This codes for CASSFVRPQETQYF.